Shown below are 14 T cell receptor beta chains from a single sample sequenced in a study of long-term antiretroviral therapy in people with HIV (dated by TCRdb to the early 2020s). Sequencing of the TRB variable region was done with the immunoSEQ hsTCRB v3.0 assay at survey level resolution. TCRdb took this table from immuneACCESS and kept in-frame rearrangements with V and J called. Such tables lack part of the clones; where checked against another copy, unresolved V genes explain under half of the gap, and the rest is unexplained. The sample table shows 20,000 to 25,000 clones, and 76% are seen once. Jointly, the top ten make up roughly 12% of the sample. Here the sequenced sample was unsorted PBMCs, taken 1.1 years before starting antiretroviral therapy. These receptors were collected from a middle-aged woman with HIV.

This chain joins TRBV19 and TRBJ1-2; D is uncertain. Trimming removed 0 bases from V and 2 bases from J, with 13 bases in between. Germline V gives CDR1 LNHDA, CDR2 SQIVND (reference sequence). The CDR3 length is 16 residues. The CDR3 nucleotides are TGTGCCAGTAGTATAGAGCCCACCTATATGAACTATGGCTACACCTTC. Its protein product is CASSIEPTYMNYGYTF.

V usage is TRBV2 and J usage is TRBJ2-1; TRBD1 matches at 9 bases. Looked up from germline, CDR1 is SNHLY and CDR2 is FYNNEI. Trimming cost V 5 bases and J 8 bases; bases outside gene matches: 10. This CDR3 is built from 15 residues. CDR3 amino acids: CASSLDRGQWDEQFF. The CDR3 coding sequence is TGTGCCAGCAGTCTGGACAGGGGACAATGGGATGAGCAGTTCTTC.

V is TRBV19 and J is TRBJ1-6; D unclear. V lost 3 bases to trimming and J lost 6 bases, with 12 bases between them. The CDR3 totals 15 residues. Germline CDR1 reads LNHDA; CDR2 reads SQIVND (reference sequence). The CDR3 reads CASSIFGVGNSPLHF. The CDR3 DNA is TGTGCCAGTAGTATTTTTGGGGTGGGTAATTCACCCCTCCACTTT.

The CDR3 DNA is TGTGCCAGCAGCCAAGCTCTCGTACAGGGGATGAATCAGCCCCAGCATTTT. This codes for CASSQALVQGMNQPQHF. The chain uses TRBV14 and TRBJ1-5; 7 bases match TRBD1. The germline gives CDR1 SGHDN, CDR2 FVKESK. The J segment lost 4 bases and the V segment lost 1 base, leaving 10 bases of the junction unmatched. CDR3 length: 17 residues.

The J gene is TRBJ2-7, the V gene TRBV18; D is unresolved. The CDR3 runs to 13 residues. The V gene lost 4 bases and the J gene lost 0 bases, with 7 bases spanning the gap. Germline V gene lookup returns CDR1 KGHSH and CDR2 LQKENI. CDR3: CASSRAVSYEQYF. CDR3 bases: TGTGCCAGCTCACGAGCAGTCTCCTACGAGCAGTACTTC.

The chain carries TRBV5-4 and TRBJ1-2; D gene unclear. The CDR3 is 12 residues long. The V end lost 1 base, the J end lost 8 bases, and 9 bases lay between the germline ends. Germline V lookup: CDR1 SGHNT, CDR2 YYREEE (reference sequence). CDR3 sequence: CASSLSRKGYTF. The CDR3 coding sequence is TGTGCCAGCAGCTTGAGTCGAAAAGGCTACACCTTC.

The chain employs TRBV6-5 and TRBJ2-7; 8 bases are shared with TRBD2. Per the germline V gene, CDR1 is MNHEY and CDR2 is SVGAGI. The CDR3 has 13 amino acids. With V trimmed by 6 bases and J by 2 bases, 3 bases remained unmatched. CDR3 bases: TGTGCCAGCAGACTAGCGGTCACCTACGAGCAGTACTTC. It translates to CASRLAVTYEQYF.

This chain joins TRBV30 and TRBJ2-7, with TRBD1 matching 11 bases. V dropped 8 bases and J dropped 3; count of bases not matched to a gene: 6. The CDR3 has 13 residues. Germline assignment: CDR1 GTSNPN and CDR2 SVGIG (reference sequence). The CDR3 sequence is CAASGQGGYEQYF. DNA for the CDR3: TGTGCCGCCTCGGGACAGGGGGGCTACGAGCAGTACTTC.

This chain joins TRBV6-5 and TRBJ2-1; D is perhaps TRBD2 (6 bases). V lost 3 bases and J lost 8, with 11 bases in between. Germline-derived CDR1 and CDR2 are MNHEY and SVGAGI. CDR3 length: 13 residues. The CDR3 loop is CASSYYSGYEQFF. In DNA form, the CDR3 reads TGTGCCAGCAGTTATTACAGCGGGTATGAGCAGTTCTTC.

CDR3 in amino acids: CASSLTVNEQYF. CDR3 sequence (DNA): TGTGCCAGCAGCTTAACGGTCAACGAGCAGTACTTC. The chain carries TRBV7-8 and TRBJ2-7; unclear D gene. The CDR3 consists of 12 residues. Germline loops: CDR1 SGHVS, CDR2 FQNEAQ. The V end was cut by 2 bases, the J end by 5 bases, with 7 bases between.

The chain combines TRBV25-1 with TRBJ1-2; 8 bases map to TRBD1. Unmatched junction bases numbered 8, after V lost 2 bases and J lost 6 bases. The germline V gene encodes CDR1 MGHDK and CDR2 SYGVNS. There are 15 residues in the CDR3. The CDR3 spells CASSELTGGGDGYTF. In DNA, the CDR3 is TGTGCCAGCAGTGAACTTACAGGGGGAGGGGATGGCTACACCTTC.

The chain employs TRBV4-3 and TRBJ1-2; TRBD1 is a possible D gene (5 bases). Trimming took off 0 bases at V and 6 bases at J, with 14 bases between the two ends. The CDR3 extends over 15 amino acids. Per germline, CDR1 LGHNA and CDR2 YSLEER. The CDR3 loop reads CASSQDRQGGNGYTF. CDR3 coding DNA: TGCGCCAGCAGCCAAGATCGGCAGGGTGGAAATGGCTACACCTTC.

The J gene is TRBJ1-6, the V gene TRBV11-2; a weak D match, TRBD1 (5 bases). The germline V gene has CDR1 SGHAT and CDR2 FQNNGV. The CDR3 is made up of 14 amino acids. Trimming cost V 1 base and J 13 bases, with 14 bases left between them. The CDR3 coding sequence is TGTGCCAGCAGCTTAGGCCACAGGAATCTTCCCCTCCACTTT. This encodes CASSLGHRNLPLHF.

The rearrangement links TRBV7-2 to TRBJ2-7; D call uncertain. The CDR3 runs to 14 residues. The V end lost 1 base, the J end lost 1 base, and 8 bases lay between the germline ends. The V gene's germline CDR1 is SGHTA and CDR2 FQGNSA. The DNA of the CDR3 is TGTGCCAGCAGCTTAGTCCCAGGTTCCTACGAGCAGTACTTC. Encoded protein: CASSLVPGSYEQYF.